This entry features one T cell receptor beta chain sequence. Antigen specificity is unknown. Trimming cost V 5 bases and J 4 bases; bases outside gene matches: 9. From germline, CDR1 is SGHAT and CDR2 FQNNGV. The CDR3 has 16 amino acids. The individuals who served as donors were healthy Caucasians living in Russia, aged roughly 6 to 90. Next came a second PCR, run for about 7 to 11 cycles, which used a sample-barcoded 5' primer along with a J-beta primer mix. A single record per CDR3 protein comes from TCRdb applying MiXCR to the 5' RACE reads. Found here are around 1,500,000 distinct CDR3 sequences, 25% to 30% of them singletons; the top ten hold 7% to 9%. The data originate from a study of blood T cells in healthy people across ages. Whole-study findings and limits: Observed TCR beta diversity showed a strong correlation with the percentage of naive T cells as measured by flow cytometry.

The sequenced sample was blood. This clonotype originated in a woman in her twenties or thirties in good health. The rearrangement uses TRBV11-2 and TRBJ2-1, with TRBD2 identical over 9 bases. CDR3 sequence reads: CASSLGSSGEYNEQFF. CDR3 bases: TGTGCCAGCAGCCTAGGTTCTAGCGGGGAGTACAATGAGCAGTTCTTC.